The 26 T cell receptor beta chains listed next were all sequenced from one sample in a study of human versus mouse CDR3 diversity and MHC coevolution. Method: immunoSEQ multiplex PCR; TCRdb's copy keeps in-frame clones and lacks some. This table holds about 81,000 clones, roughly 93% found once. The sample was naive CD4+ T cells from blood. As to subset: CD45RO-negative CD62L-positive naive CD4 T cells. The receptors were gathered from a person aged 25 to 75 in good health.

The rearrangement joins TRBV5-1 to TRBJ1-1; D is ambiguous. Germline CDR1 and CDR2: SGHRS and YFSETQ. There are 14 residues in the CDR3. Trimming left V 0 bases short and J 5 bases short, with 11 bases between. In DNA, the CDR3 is TGCGCCAGCAGCTTGGGCGGAGGGAAAACTGAAGCTTTCTTT. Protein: CASSLGGGKTEAFF.

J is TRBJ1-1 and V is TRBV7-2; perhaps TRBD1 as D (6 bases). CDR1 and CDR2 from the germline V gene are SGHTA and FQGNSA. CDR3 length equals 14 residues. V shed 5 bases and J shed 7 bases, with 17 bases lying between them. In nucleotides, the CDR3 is TGTGCCAGCAGCCAAGTTAGGGACACCCTTGAAGCTTTCTTT. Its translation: CASSQVRDTLEAFF.

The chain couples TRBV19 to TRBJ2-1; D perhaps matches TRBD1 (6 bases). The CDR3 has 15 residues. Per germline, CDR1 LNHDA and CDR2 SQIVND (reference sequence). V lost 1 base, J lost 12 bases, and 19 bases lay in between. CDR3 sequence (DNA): TGTGCCAGTAGTATAGGGCGTTCACAGGGTCTGATGCAGTTCTTC. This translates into CASSIGRSQGLMQFF.

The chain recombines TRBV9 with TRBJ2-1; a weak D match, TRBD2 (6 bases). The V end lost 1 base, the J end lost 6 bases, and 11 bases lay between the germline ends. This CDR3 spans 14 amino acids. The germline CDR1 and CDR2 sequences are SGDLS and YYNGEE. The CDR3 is CASSVQGGGNEQFF. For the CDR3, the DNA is TGTGCCAGCAGCGTACAGGGAGGAGGCAATGAGCAGTTCTTC.

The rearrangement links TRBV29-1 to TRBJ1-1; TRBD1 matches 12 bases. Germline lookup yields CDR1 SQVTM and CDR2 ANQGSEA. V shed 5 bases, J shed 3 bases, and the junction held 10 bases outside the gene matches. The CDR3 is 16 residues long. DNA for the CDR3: TGCAGCGTTTCCGGGGACAGGGGGCGCGTCGACACTGAAGCTTTCTTT. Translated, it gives CSVSGDRGRVDTEAFF.

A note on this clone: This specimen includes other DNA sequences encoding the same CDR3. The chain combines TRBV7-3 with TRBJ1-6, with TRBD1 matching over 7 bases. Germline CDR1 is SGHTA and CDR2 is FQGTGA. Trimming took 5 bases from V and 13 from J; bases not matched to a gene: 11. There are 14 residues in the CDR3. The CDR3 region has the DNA TGTGCCAGCAGCCTCGACAGGGCAAACTCCCCCCTCCACTTT. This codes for CASSLDRANSPLHF.

The CDR3 protein is CASSLQEPLFNEQFF. The CDR3 DNA reads as TGCGCCAGCAGCTTGCAGGAACCCCTTTTTAATGAGCAGTTCTTC. The chain has TRBV5-1 and TRBJ2-1; the D is unclear. The CDR3 length is 15 residues. V was shortened by 1 base and J by 7 bases, with 15 bases between the two germline ends. Germline values: CDR1 SGHRS, CDR2 YFSETQ.

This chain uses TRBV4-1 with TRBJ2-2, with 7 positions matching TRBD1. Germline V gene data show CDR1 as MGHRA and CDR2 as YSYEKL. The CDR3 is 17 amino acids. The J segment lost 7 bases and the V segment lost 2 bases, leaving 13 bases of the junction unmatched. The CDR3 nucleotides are TGCGCCAGCAGCCAAAATCCGCAGATAGGGGGCAGCGGGGAGCTGTTTTTT. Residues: CASSQNPQIGGSGELFF.

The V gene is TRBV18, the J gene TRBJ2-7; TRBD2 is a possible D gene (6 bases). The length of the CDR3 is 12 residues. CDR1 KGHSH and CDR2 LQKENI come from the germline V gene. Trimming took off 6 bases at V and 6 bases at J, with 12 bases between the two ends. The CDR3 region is CASSLDSGEQYF. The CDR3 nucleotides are TGTGCCAGCTCTCTTGATAGCGGCGAGCAGTACTTC. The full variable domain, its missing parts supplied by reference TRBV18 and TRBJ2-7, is NAGVMQNPRHLVRRRGQEARLRCSPMKGHSHVYWYRQLPEEGLKFMVYLQKENIIDESGMPKERFSAEFPKEGPSILRIQQVVRGDSAAYFCASSLDSGEQYFGPGTRLTVT.

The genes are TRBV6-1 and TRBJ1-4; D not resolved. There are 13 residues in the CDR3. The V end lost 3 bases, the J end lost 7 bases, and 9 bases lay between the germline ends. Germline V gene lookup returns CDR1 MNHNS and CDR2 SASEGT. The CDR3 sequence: CASSDLTPEKLFF. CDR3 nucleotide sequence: TGTGCCAGCAGTGACCTCACACCTGAAAAACTGTTTTTT.

In nucleotides, the CDR3 is TGTGCCAGCTCACCCGAAAGGGGAGGGGAGACCCAGTACTTC. Its translation is CASSPERGGETQYF. This sequence joins TRBV18 and TRBJ2-5, with TRBD2 identical over 7 bases. V dropped 3 bases and J dropped 5; count of bases not matched to a gene: 6. In germline, CDR1 is KGHSH, CDR2 LQKENI. This CDR3 comprises 14 residues. The full variable domain, completed using reference TRBV18 and TRBJ2-5, is NAGVMQNPRHLVRRRGQEARLRCSPMKGHSHVYWYRQLPEEGLKFMVYLQKENIIDESGMPKERFSAEFPKEGPSILRIQQVVRGDSAAYFCASSPERGGETQYFGPGTRLLVL.

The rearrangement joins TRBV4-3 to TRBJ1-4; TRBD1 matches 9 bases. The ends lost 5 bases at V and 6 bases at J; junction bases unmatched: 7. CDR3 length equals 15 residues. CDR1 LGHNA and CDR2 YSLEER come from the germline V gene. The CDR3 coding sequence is TGCGCCAGCAGCGTTGACAGGGGGGGAGATGAAAAACTGTTTTTT. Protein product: CASSVDRGGDEKLFF.

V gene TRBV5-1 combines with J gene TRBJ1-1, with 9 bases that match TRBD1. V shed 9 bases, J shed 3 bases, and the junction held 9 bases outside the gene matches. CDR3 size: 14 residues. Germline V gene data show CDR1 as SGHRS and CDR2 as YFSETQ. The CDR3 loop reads CATRLDRGYTEAFF. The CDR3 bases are TGCGCCACCAGATTGGACAGGGGCTACACTGAAGCTTTCTTT.

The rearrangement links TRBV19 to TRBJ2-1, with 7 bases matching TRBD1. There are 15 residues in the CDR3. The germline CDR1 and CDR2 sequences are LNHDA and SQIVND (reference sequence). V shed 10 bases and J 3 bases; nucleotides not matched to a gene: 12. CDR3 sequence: CATQPGTAYYNEQFF. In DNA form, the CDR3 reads TGTGCCACCCAACCCGGGACAGCGTACTACAATGAGCAGTTCTTC.

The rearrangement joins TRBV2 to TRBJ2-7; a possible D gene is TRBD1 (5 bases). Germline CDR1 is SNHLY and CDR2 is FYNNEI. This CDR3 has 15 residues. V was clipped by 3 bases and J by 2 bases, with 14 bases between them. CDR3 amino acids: CASSDIRVTAYEQYF. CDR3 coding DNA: TGTGCCAGCAGTGATATCAGGGTGACGGCCTACGAGCAGTACTTC. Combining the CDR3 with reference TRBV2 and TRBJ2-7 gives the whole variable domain EPEVTQTPSHQVTQMGQEVILRCVPISNHLYFYWYRQILGQKVEFLVSFYNNEISEKSEIFDDQFSVERPDGSNFTLKIRSTKLEDSAMYFCASSDIRVTAYEQYFGPGTRLTVT.

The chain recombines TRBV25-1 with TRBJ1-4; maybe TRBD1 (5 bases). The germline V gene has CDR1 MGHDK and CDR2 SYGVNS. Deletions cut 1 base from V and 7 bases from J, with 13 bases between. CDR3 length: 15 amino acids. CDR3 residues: CASSESGVRGEKLFF. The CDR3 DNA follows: TGTGCCAGCAGTGAATCGGGGGTCCGGGGTGAAAAACTGTTTTTT.

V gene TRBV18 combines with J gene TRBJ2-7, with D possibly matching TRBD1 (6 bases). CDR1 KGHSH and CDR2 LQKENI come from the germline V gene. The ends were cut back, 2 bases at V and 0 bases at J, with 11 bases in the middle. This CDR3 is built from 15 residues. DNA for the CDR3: TGTGCCAGCTCACCATGGGTGGGACACTCCTACGAGCAGTACTTC. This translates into CASSPWVGHSYEQYF.

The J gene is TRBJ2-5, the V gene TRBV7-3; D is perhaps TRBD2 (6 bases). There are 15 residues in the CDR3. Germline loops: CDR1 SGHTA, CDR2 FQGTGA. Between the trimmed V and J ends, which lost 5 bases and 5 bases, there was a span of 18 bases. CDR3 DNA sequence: TGTGCCAGCAGCGTTTACGGGACTGGCCGGGAGACCCAGTACTTC. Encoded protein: CASSVYGTGRETQYF. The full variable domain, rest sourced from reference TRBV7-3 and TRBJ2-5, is GAGVSQTPSNKVTEKGKYVELRCDPISGHTALYWYRQSLGQGPEFLIYFQGTGAADDSGLPNDRFFAVRPEGSVSTLKIQRTERGDSAVYLCASSVYGTGRETQYFGPGTRLLVL.

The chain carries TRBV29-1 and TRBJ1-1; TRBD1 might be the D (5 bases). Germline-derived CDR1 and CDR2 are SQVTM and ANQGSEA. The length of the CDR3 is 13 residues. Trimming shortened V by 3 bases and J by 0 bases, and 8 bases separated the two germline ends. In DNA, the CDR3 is TGCAGCGTTGACAAGGGGCTGAACACTGAAGCTTTCTTT. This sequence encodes CSVDKGLNTEAFF.

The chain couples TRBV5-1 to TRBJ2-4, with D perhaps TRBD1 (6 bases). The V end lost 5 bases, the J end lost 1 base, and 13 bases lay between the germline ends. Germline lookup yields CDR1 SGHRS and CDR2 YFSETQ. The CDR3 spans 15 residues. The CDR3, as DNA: TGCGCCAGCAGGCGGTCAGGGGCGGCCAAAAACATTCAGTACTTC. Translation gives CASRRSGAAKNIQYF.

The CDR3 reads CASSRGTGGGRSNQPQHF. CDR3 in DNA: TGTGCCAGCAGCCGAGGGACAGGGGGTGGAAGGAGCAATCAGCCCCAGCATTTT. The chain joins TRBV7-8 to TRBJ1-5; 11 positions match TRBD1. There are 18 residues in the CDR3. V shed 5 bases and J 1 base; nucleotides not matched to a gene: 10. CDR1 SGHVS and CDR2 FQNEAQ come from the germline V gene. Drawing the rest from reference TRBV7-8 and TRBJ1-5, the complete variable domain is GAGVSQSPRYKVAKRGQDVALRCDPISGHVSLFWYQQALGQGPEFLTYFQNEAQLDKSGLPSDRFFAERPEGSVSTLKIQRTQQEDSAVYLCASSRGTGGGRSNQPQHFGDGTRLSIL.

The CDR3 DNA is TGTGCCAGCAGCTGGTCGACAGGGACGGACGAGCAGTACTTC. It encodes CASSWSTGTDEQYF. The chain is built from TRBV7-9 and TRBJ2-7; 7 positions match TRBD1. The CDR3 has 14 amino acids. CDR1 is SEHNR, CDR2 FQNEAQ, per germline (reference sequence). The trim removed 4 bases at V and 5 bases at J, leaving 8 bases unmatched.

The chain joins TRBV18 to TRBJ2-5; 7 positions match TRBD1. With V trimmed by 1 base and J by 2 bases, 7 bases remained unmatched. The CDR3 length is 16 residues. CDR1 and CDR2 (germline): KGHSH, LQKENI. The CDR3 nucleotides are TGTGCCAGCTCACCACGACCTCAGGGGGTACAAGAGACCCAGTACTTC. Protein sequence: CASSPRPQGVQETQYF.

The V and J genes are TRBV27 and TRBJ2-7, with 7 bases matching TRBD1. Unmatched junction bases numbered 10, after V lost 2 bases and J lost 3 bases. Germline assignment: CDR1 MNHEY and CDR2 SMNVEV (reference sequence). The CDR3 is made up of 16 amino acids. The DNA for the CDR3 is TGTGCCAGCAGTTTAGGCCCAACAGGGGCGGACTACGAGCAGTACTTC. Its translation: CASSLGPTGADYEQYF.

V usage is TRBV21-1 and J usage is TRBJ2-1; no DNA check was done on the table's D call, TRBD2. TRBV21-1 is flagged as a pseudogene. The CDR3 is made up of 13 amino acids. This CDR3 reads CASSKDSLNEQFF. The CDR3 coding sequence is TGTGCCAGCAGCAAAGACTCCCTCAATGAGCAGTTCTTC.

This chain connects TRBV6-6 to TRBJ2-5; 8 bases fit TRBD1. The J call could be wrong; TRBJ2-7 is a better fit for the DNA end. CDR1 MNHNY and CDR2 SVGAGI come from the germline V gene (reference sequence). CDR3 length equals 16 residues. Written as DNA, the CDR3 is TGTGCCAGCAGTTGGACCCCGGGACAGGTCTCCTACGAGCAGTACTTC. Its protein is CASSWTPGQVSYEQYF.